This is a list of T cell receptor beta chains from one sample in a study of post-analysis software for immune sequencing data. MiXCR was run by TCRdb on the PCR reads, yielding one entry per CDR3 protein. The sample lists around 710,000 distinct CDR3 sequences, about 43% seen once, with roughly 4.4% in the top ten. The sequenced material came from blood. These receptors all stem from a girl aged 5-17 years with multiple sclerosis. Each CDR3 is given with its conserved first and last residue. Each record gives: CDR3 length, V gene, clone size, D gene, J gene, CDR3 DNA, CDR3 protein. The D gene is left open where the match is weak. Clone size is given for some rows only: seen once, a few or many times, or a class if the clone is expanded.

length: 15
V: TRBV20-1
size: NA
D: TRBD1
J: TRBJ2-5
DNA: TGCAGTGCTAGTATCGACAGGGTATGTGGGGAGACCCAGTACTTC
CDR3: CSASIDRVCGETQYF

length: 12
V: TRBV20-1
size: NA
D: NA
J: TRBJ1-2
DNA: TGCAGTGCTAATGAGGGGAACTATGGCTACACCTTC
CDR3: CSANEGNYGYTF

length: 18
V: TRBV4-3
size: NA
D: NA
J: TRBJ2-1
DNA: TGCGCCAGCAGCCAAGATCTTAACGAGTGGGAGGCCTACAATGAGCAGTTCTTC
CDR3: CASSQDLNEWEAYNEQFF

length: 16
V: TRBV28
size: few
D: TRBD2
J: TRBJ2-7
DNA: TGTGCCGGCAGTTTAGTAGCTAGCGGGAGGGCGGACAAGCAGTACTTC
CDR3: CAGSLVASGRADKQYF

length: 15
V: TRBV7-2
size: few
D: TRBD2
J: TRBJ2-7
DNA: TGTGCCAGCAGCCCCCGAGGGGCGGGAGGTTGGGGGCAGTACTTC
CDR3: CASSPRGAGGWGQYF

length: 17
V: TRBV14
size: NA
D: TRBD2
J: TRBJ2-3
DNA: TGTGCCAGCAGCCAAGATATTGGCGGGAGTATCACAGATACGCAGTATTTT
CDR3: CASSQDIGGSITDTQYF

length: 16
V: TRBV6-5
size: few
D: TRBD1
J: TRBJ2-7
DNA: TGTGCCAGCAGTTACTCGGAAGGGACAGGGGGCCTCGAGCAGTACTTC
CDR3: CASSYSEGTGGLEQYF

length: 14
V: TRBV6-5
size: few
D: NA
J: TRBJ2-1
DNA: TGTGCCAGCAGTTACCTGGGCGAGAAGGGTGAGCAGTTCTTC
CDR3: CASSYLGEKGEQFF

length: 16
V: TRBV7-9
size: NA
D: NA
J: TRBJ1-5
DNA: TGTGCCAGCAGCTCCCCCTTGACAGAGGGCAATCAGCCCCAGCATTTT
CDR3: CASSSPLTEGNQPQHF

length: 15
V: TRBV12-3/TRBV12-4
size: NA
D: NA
J: TRBJ1-5
DNA: TGTGCCAGCAGCGCGGACGGGCTGACGGGACAGCCCCAGCATTTT
CDR3: CASSADGLTGQPQHF

length: 16
V: TRBV6-1
size: few
D: NA
J: TRBJ1-1
DNA: TGTGCCAGCAGTGCTATAGGGACAACGGGGAACACTGAAGCTTTCTTT
CDR3: CASSAIGTTGNTEAFF

length: 14
V: TRBV6-5
size: NA
D: TRBD1
J: TRBJ2-5
DNA: TGTGCCAGCAGGAACAGGGGGGACCAAGAGACCCAGTACTTC
CDR3: CASRNRGDQETQYF

length: 15
V: TRBV7-9
size: NA
D: NA
J: TRBJ1-2
DNA: TGTGCCAGCAGCCTAAGAGAGGAAACTAACTATGGCTACACCTTC
CDR3: CASSLREETNYGYTF

length: 16
V: TRBV7-7
size: NA
D: NA
J: TRBJ2-5
DNA: TGTGCTAGCAGCTTAAAATGGGACCCGATGGGAGAGACCCAGTACTTC
CDR3: CASSLKWDPMGETQYF

length: 15
V: TRBV4-2
size: NA
D: NA
J: TRBJ2-7
DNA: TGTGCCAGCAGCCAAGTCTCGGACGGATCCTACGAGCAGTACTTC
CDR3: CASSQVSDGSYEQYF

length: 14
V: TRBV19
size: NA
D: NA
J: TRBJ1-2
DNA: TGTGCCAGCTCTTCCGGGACAAACAACTATGGCTACACCTTC
CDR3: CASSSGTNNYGYTF

length: 15
V: TRBV7-2
size: NA
D: NA
J: TRBJ1-1
DNA: TGTGCCAGCAGTCGCACAGGGCTCGGGAACACTGAAGCTTTCTTT
CDR3: CASSRTGLGNTEAFF

length: 15
V: TRBV9
size: NA
D: TRBD1
J: TRBJ2-5
DNA: TGTGCCAGCAGCGCTCTCACGGGACAGCAAGAGACCCAGTACTTC
CDR3: CASSALTGQQETQYF

length: 16
V: TRBV12-3/TRBV12-4
size: NA
D: NA
J: TRBJ1-2
DNA: TGTGCCAGCAGTTTTAGTACAGCCCCTCAGTGGGGTGGCTACACCTTC
CDR3: CASSFSTAPQWGGYTF

length: 18
V: TRBV4-1
size: NA
D: TRBD2
J: TRBJ2-4
DNA: TGCGCCAGCAGCCAAGAGGCTCCTTGGGCGGGAGGCGGAAACATTCAGTACTTC
CDR3: CASSQEAPWAGGGNIQYF

length: 14
V: TRBV11-2
size: NA
D: NA
J: TRBJ1-1
DNA: TGTGCCAGCAGCTTAGGGGCCACCCTCACTGAAGCTTTCTTT
CDR3: CASSLGATLTEAFF

length: 17
V: TRBV28
size: once
D: TRBD2
J: TRBJ2-1
DNA: TGTGCCAGCAGCCACCTCGAACTAGCGGGGGCTAGGGATGAGCAGTTCTTC
CDR3: CASSHLELAGARDEQFF

length: 16
V: TRBV10-1
size: few
D: NA
J: TRBJ1-1
DNA: TGCGCCAGCAGTGAGTCGAATCTGGAGCCGAACACTGAAGCTTTCTTT
CDR3: CASSESNLEPNTEAFF

length: 13
V: TRBV2
size: NA
D: NA
J: TRBJ1-5
DNA: TGTGCCAGCAGTGGGGGTTACCATCAGCCCCAGCATTTT
CDR3: CASSGGYHQPQHF

length: 19
V: TRBV5-1
size: NA
D: NA
J: TRBJ2-6
DNA: TGCGCCAGCAGCTCCAAAAATGCCCGCGGGGCAGCTGGGGCCAACGTCCTGACTTTC
CDR3: CASSSKNARGAAGANVLTF

length: 16
V: TRBV15
size: NA
D: NA
J: TRBJ1-2
DNA: TGTGCCACCAGCAGAGACGTCGGACAGATAAACTATGGCTACACCTTC
CDR3: CATSRDVGQINYGYTF

length: 16
V: TRBV4-3
size: NA
D: NA
J: TRBJ1-5
DNA: TGCGCCAGCAGCCACCCCCCCCGGGGGAGCAATCAGCCCCAGCATTTT
CDR3: CASSHPPRGSNQPQHF

length: 15
V: TRBV15
size: NA
D: NA
J: TRBJ1-4
DNA: TGTGCCACCAGCAGACGGGACAAAAATAATGAAAAACTGTTTTTT
CDR3: CATSRRDKNNEKLFF

length: 13
V: TRBV20-1
size: NA
D: NA
J: TRBJ2-7
DNA: TGCAGTGCTAGGCAGCTATCTTCCTACGAGCAGTACTTC
CDR3: CSARQLSSYEQYF

length: 15
V: TRBV7-9
size: NA
D: NA
J: TRBJ1-4
DNA: TGTGCCAGCAGCATCGGTGGATTGCGACATGAAAAACTGTTTTTT
CDR3: CASSIGGLRHEKLFF

length: 19
V: TRBV6-5
size: NA
D: TRBD2
J: TRBJ2-2
DNA: TGTGCCAGCAGTTACTCGGGGGGCCTAGCGGGAGCAAACACCGGGGAGCTGTTTTTT
CDR3: CASSYSGGLAGANTGELFF

length: 14
V: TRBV29-1
size: few
D: TRBD2
J: TRBJ2-3
DNA: TGCAGCGTTGAAGGCGGGAGGCTAACAGATACGCAGTATTTT
CDR3: CSVEGGRLTDTQYF

length: 11
V: TRBV20-1
size: NA
D: NA
J: TRBJ1-1
DNA: TGCAGTGCTGTTGGGTGGCAGGGCGCTTTCTTT
CDR3: CSAVGWQGAFF

length: 16
V: TRBV10-2
size: NA
D: TRBD2
J: TRBJ2-7
DNA: TGCGCCAGCAGGGACCCGGGGACTAGCGGTTCCTACGAGCAGTACTTC
CDR3: CASRDPGTSGSYEQYF

length: 12
V: TRBV20-1
size: few
D: NA
J: TRBJ2-5
DNA: TGCAGTGCTCTCCCATACGGAGAGACCCAGTACTTC
CDR3: CSALPYGETQYF

length: 15
V: TRBV7-8
size: once
D: NA
J: TRBJ2-3
DNA: TGTGCCAGCAACAACAGGCAGGGGTTAGCAGATACGCAGTATTTT
CDR3: CASNNRQGLADTQYF

length: 16
V: TRBV6-5
size: NA
D: TRBD1
J: TRBJ1-1
DNA: TGTGCCAGCACACCGGGACAGGCCGCGGGGGGCACTGAAGCTTTCTTT
CDR3: CASTPGQAAGGTEAFF

length: 17
V: TRBV10-3
size: NA
D: TRBD1
J: TRBJ1-1
DNA: TGTGCCATCAGTGAGTTAGGGACAGGGGCTAGGAACACTGAAGCTTTCTTT
CDR3: CAISELGTGARNTEAFF

length: 14
V: TRBV9
size: NA
D: NA
J: TRBJ2-5
DNA: TGTGCCAGCAGCGTAGAGGGGATGGGAGAGACCCAGTACTTC
CDR3: CASSVEGMGETQYF

length: 13
V: TRBV9
size: NA
D: NA
J: TRBJ1-5
DNA: TGTGCCAGCAGCGTTTCGACTGGTCAGCCCCAGCATTTT
CDR3: CASSVSTGQPQHF

length: 14
V: TRBV20-1
size: NA
D: TRBD2
J: TRBJ2-5
DNA: TGCAGTGCTAGCACGGGCCGGGGGGTGGAGACCCAGTACTTC
CDR3: CSASTGRGVETQYF

length: 11
V: TRBV29-1
size: few
D: NA
J: TRBJ1-4
DNA: TGCAGCGTTGAAGAAGACACCTGGTTGTTTTTT
CDR3: CSVEEDTWLFF